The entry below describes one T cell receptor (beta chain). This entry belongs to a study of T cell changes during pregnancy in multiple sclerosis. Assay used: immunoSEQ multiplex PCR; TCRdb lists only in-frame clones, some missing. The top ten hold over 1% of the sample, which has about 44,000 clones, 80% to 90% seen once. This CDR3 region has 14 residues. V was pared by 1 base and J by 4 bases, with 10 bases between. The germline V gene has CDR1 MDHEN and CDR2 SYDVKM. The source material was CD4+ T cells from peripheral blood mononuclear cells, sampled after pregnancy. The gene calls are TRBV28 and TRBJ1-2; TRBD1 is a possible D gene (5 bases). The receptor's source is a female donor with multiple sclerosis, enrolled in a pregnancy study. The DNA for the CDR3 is TGTGCCAGCAGTTTATTCCAGGGTACCTATGGCTACACCTTC. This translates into CASSLFQGTYGYTF.